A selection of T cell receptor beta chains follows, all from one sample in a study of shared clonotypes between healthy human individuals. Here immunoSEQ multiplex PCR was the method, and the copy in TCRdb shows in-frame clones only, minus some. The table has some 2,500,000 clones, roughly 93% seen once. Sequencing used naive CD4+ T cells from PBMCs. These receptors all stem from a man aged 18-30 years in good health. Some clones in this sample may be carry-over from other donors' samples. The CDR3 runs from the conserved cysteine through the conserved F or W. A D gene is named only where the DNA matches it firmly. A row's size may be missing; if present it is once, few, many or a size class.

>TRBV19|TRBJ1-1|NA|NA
TGTGCCACGAGCCGGCTCGGGGGGGAAGCTTTCTTT
CATSRLGGEAFF
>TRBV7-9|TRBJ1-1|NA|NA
TGTGCCAGCAGCTCAGTAAAAAAGAACACTGAAGCTTTCTTT
CASSSVKKNTEAFF
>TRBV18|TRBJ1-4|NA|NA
TGTGCCAGCTCACCGAATAGCGTAGGTGCTAATGAAAAACTGTTTTTT
CASSPNSVGANEKLFF
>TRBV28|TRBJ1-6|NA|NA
TGTGCCAGCTCCAACGGGTTGTATAATTCACCCCTCCACTTT
CASSNGLYNSPLHF
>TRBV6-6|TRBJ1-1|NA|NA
TGTGCCAGCAGTTACGGTGGGAACACTGAAGCTTTCTTT
CASSYGGNTEAFF
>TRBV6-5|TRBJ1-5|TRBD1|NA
TGTGCCAGCAGTAGGACAGGGGATGGGCAGCCCCAGCATTTT
CASSRTGDGQPQHF
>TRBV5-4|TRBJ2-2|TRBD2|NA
TGTGCCAGCAGCCTGGGGCGGGAGTGGGTCACCGGGGAGCTGTTTTTT
CASSLGREWVTGELFF
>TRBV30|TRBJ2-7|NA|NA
TGTGCCTGGAGTGCCGGCCCCTACGAGCAGTACTTC
CAWSAGPYEQYF
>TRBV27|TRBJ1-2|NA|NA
TGTGCCAGCAGTTCCCTCTGGCAGGTGCGAGATAACTATGGCTACACCTTC
CASSSLWQVRDNYGYTF
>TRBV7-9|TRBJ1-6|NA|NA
TGTGCCAGCAGCTTATTGCGTACAGGGTTGAATTCACCCCTCCACTTT
CASSLLRTGLNSPLHF
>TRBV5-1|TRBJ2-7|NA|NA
TGCGCCAGCAGCTTTCGGGGCAACTCCTACGAGCAGTACTTC
CASSFRGNSYEQYF
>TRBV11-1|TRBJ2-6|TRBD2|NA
TGTGCCAGCAGCCCGATAGCGGGAGGCGTCTCTGGGGCCAACGTCCTGACTTTC
CASSPIAGGVSGANVLTF
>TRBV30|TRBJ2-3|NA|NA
TGTGCCTGGACGCAGGGGAGATCGGCAGATACGCAGTATTTT
CAWTQGRSADTQYF
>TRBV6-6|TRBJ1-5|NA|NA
TGTGCCAGCAGTTACTCGTGGGGGAGCAATCAGCCCCAGCATTTT
CASSYSWGSNQPQHF
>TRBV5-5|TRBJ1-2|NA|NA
TGTGCCAGCAGCCTGGGGACCGGGGGGTACACCTTC
CASSLGTGGYTF
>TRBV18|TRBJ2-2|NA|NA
TGTGCCAGCTCACGTACAGGGCCAAGTAACACCGGGGAGCTGTTTTTT
CASSRTGPSNTGELFF
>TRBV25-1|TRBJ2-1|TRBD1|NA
TGTGCCAGCAGCCACGACAGGGGCTCCTACAATGAGCAGTTCTTC
CASSHDRGSYNEQFF
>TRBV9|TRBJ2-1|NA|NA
TGTGCCAGCAGCCCAAGGGGTTGGGACAATGAGCAGTTCTTC
CASSPRGWDNEQFF
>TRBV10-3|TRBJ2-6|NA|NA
TGTGCCATCAGTGAACGGACGAGCTCTGGGGCCAACGTCCTGACTTTC
CAISERTSSGANVLTF
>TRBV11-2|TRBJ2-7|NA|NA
TGTGCCAGCAGCCGGGGCCCCTCCTACGAGCAGTACTTC
CASSRGPSYEQYF
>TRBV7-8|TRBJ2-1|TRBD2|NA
TGTGCCAGCAGCTTAAAATCCACTAGCGGGAGAGACAAGCAGTTCTTC
CASSLKSTSGRDKQFF
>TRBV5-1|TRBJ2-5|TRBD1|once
TGCGCCAGCAGCCAGGGACAGGACCTATACCAAGAGACCCAGTACTTC
CASSQGQDLYQETQYF
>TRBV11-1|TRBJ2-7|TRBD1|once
TGTGCCAGCAGCTTAGACAGGGGGAGCTACGAGCAGTACTTC
CASSLDRGSYEQYF
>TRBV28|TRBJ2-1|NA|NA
TGTGCCAGCAGTCCCCCGGGGGCAGTCCCTAACAATGAGCAGTTCTTC
CASSPPGAVPNNEQFF
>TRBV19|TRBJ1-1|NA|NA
TGTGCCAGTATCCCCCCTCTGGGCAGGGACCAGAACACTGAAGCTTTCTTT
CASIPPLGRDQNTEAFF
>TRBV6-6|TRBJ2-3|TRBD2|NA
TGTGCCAGCAGTGCCCGGCTAGCGGGAAGCACAGATACGCAGTATTTT
CASSARLAGSTDTQYF
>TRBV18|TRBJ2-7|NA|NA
TGTGCCAGCTCACATGGTTCCACCTACGAGCAGTACTTC
CASSHGSTYEQYF
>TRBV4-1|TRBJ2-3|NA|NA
TGCGCCAGCAGCCAAGATATGGACTACCTGGGCACAGATACGCAGTATTTT
CASSQDMDYLGTDTQYF
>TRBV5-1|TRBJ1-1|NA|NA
TGCGCCAGCAGCCCTATTGGACACACTGAAGCTTTCTTT
CASSPIGHTEAFF
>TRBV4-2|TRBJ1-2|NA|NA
TGTGCCAGCAGGGATAGGGGCCGCTATGGCTACACCTTC
CASRDRGRYGYTF
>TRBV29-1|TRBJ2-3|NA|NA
TGCAGCGCCCTAGGGGAGTCAGATACGCAGTATTTT
CSALGESDTQYF
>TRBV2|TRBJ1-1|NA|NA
TGTGCCAGCATCCTCGGGCAGGTGGCACTAGAAGCTTTCTTT
CASILGQVALEAFF
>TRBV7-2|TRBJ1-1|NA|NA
TGTGCCAGCAGCCAAGTAGGGGACACTGAAGCTTTCTTT
CASSQVGDTEAFF
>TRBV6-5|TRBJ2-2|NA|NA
TGTGCCAGCAGAGGTCGGTTTACCGGGGAGCTGTTTTTT
CASRGRFTGELFF
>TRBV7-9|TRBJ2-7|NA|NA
TGTGCCAGCAGCTTAGACCCCGCGGGCAGGCAGTACTTC
CASSLDPAGRQYF
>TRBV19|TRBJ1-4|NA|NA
TGTGCCAGCAGTCGGGGAACTAATGAAAAACTGTTTTTT
CASSRGTNEKLFF
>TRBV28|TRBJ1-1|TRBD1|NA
TGTGCCAGCAGTCCGTCGACAGGGGTGAACACTGAAGCTTTCTTT
CASSPSTGVNTEAFF
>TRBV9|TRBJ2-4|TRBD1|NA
TGTGCCAGCAGCGTAGTGGGACAGGGGGGCCCAGGGGCCATTCAGTACTTC
CASSVVGQGGPGAIQYF
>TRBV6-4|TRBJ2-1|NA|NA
TGTGCCAGCTCAGGGGACCTTGGCAATGAGCAGTTCTTC
CASSGDLGNEQFF
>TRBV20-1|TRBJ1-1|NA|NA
TGCAGTGCTCACCGGGCCCTTTCGGCTTTCTTT
CSAHRALSAFF
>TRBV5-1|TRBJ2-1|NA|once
TGCGCCAGCAGCTCCCGCACCGGGACAAAAGGTGAGACGGTCTTC
CASSSRTGTKGETVF
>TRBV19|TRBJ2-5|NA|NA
TGTGCCAGTAGTATATTGAACAGACAAGAGACCCAGTACTTC
CASSILNRQETQYF
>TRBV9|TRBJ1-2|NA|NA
TGTGCCAGCAGCGTAATTTCGGCGAACTATGGCTACACCTTC
CASSVISANYGYTF
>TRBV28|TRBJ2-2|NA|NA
TGTGCCAGCAGTTTAGGGCGCGGGGCCGGGGAGCTGTTTTTT
CASSLGRGAGELFF
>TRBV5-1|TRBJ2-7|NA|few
TGCGCCAGCAGCCCCTTGGACGGAGAGTACGAGCAGTACTTC
CASSPLDGEYEQYF
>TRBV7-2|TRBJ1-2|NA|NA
TGTGCCAGCAGCTCGGACAGACTCTATGGCTACACCTTC
CASSSDRLYGYTF
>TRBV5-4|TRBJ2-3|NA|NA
TGTGCCAGCAGCTTGGAGGTGGCGGGCCGGGGAGATACGCAGTATTTT
CASSLEVAGRGDTQYF
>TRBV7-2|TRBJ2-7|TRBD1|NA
TGTGCCAGCAGCGGGGACAGGGTGTCCGAGCAGTACTTC
CASSGDRVSEQYF
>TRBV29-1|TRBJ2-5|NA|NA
TGCAGCGTTGAAGAGTCGGGGGAGACCCAGTACTTC
CSVEESGETQYF
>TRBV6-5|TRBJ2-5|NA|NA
TGTGCCAGCAGTATGGCGGCGGGGCGCTGGGAGACCCAGTACTTC
CASSMAAGRWETQYF
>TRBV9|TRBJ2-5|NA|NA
TGTGCCAGCCGACCTAATTTGAGTGGCCAAGAGACCCAGTACTTC
CASRPNLSGQETQYF
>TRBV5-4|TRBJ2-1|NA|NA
TGTGCCAGCAGCTTGGGGACAACCGGATCCGGGTTCTTC
CASSLGTTGSGFF
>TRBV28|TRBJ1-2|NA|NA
TGTGCCAGCATTTCGGACCCGGGGGGTGACGGAGGGGGCTACACCTTC
CASISDPGGDGGGYTF
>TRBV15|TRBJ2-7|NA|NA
TGTGCCACCAGCGAGGGGGTCGGCCCCTACGAGCAGTACTTC
CATSEGVGPYEQYF
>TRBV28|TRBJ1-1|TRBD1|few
TGTGCCAGCAGTCCTCAGGACAGGGTCACTGAAGCTTTCTTT
CASSPQDRVTEAFF
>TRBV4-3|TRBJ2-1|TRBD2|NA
TGCGCCAGCAGCCAAGAGGTAGCGGGGCTTTGGGGTGAGCAGTTCTTC
CASSQEVAGLWGEQFF
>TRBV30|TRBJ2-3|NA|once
TGTGCCTGGAGTTCCACAGATACGCAGTATTTT
CAWSSTDTQYF
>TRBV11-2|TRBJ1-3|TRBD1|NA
TGTGCCAGCAGCTTAGTGGGGACAGGGCCTGGAAACACCATATATTTT
CASSLVGTGPGNTIYF
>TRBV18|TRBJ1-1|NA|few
TGTGCCAGCTCACCCCCGGGGAACACTGAAGCTTTCTTT
CASSPPGNTEAFF